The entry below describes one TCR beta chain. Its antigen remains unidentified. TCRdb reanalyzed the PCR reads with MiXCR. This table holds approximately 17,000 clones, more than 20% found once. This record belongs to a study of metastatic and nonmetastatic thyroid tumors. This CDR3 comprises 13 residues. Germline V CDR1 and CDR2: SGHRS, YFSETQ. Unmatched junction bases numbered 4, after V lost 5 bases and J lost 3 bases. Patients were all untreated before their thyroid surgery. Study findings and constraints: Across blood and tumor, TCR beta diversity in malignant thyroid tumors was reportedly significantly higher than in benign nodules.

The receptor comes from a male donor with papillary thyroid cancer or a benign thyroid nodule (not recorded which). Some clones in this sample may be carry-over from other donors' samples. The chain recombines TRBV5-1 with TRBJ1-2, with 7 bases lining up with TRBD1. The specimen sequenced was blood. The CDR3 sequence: CASRVTGDYGYTF. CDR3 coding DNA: TGCGCCAGCAGGGTAACAGGGGACTATGGCTACACCTTC.